This T cell receptor (beta chain) was recovered during a study of blood T cell repertoires in COVID-19. About the study: Acute and convalescent COVID-19 specimens originated in the United States, Italy and Spain. Nucleic acid was either cDNA or gDNA, and it came from T cells, B-cell-depleted T cells, or PBMCs.

Trimming pared 0 bases from V and 3 bases from J, leaving 9 bases between. Germline CDR1 WSHSY, CDR2 SAAADI. CDR3 length: 15 amino acids. As handled by the study authors: Amplification of reference gene primers was used by the study to estimate nucleated cell counts. Using immunoSEQ multiplex PCR, the repertoire was profiled, and TCRdb retains in-frame clones only, with some absent. That table furnishes V, J and clone size, whereas the DNA furnished D and trimming. The sample lists 250,000 or so clones; roughly 86% were seen once. The TCR was taken from a woman aged 70 to 79 with active or convalescent COVID-19. The sample taken for sequencing was peripheral blood. The V gene is TRBV10-2, the J gene TRBJ1-3, with unresolved D. As DNA, the CDR3 is TGCGCCAGCAGTGAGTCCCCCGGGATTGGAAACACCATATATTTT. Translated, it gives CASSESPGIGNTIYF.